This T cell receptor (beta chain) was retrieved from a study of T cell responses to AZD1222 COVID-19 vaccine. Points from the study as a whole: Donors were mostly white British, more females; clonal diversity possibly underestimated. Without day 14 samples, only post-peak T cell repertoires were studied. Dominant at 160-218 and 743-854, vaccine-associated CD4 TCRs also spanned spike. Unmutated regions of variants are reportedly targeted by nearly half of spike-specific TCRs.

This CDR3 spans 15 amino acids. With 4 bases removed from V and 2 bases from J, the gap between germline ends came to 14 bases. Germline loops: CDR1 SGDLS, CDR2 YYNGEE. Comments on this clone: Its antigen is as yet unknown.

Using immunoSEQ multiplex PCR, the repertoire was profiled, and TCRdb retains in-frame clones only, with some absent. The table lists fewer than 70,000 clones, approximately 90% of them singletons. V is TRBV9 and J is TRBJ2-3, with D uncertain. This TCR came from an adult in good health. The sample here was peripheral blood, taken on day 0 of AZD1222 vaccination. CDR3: CASSSLLTNTDTQYF. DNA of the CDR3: TGTGCCAGCAGCTCTCTTCTAACAAACACAGATACGCAGTATTTT.